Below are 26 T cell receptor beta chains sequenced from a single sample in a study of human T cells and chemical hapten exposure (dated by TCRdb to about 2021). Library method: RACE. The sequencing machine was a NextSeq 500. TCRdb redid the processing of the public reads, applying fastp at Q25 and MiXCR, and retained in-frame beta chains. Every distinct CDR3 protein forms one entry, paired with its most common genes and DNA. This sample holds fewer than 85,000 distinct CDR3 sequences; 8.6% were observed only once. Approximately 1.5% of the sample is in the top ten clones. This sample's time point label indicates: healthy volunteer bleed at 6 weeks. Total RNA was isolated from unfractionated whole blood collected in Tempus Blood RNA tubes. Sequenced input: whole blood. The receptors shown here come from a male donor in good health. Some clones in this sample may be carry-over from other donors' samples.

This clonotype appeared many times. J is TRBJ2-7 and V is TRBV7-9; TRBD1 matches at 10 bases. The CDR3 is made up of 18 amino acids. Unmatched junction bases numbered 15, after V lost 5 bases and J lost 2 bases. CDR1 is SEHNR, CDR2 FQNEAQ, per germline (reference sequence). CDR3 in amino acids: CASSPRRDRGFLAYEQYF. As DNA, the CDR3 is TGTGCCAGCAGCCCACGTCGGGACAGGGGTTTTCTTGCCTACGAGCAGTACTTC.

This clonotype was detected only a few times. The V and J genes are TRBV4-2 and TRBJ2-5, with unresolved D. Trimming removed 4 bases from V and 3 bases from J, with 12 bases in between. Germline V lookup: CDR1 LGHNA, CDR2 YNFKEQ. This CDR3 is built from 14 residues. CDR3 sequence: CASSPTQGEETQYF. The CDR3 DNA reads TGTGCCAGCAGCCCAACCCAAGGCGAAGAGACCCAGTACTTC.

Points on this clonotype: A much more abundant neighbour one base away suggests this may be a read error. CDR3 region: CASSKNTEAFF. CDR3 DNA sequence: TGTGCCAGCAGTAAGAACACTGAAGCTTTCTTT. The rearrangement uses TRBV6-5 and TRBJ1-1; D not resolved. CDR1 is MNHEY and CDR2 is SVGAGI in the germline V gene. There are 11 residues in the CDR3. Trimming pared 5 bases from V and 1 base from J, leaving 2 bases between.

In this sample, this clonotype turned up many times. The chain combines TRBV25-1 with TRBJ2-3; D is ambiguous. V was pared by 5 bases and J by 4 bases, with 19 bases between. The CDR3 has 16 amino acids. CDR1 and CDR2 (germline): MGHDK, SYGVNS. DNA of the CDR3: TGTGCCAGCAGTTCCTACCTAAGTTGGGAATCAGATACGCAGTATTTT. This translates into CASSSYLSWESDTQYF.

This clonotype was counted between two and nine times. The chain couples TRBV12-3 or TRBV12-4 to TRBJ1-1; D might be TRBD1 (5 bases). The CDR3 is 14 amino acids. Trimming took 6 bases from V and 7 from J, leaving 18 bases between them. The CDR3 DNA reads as TGTGCCAGCAGCCTCCGGGGGGTTGCTGGTGAAGCTTTCTTT. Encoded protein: CASSLRGVAGEAFF.

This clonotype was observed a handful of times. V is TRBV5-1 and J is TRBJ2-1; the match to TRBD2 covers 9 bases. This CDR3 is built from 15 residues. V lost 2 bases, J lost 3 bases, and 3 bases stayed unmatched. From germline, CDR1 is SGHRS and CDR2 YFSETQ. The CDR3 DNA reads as TGCGCCAGCAGCTTTGAAGCGGGAGGCTACAATGAGCAGTTCTTC. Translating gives CASSFEAGGYNEQFF.

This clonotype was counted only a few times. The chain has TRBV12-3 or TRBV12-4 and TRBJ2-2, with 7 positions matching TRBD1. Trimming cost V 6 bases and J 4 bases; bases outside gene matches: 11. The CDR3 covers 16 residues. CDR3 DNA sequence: TGTGCCAGCAGGGCAGGGACAGCCGCTGGCACCGGGGAGCTGTTTTTT. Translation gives CASRAGTAAGTGELFF.

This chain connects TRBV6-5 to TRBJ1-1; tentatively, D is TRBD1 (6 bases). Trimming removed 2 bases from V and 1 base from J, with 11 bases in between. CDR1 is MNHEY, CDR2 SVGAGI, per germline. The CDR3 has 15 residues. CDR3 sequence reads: CASSYGGQKNTEAFF. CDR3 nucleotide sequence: TGTGCCAGCAGTTACGGGGGACAAAAGAACACTGAAGCTTTCTTT.

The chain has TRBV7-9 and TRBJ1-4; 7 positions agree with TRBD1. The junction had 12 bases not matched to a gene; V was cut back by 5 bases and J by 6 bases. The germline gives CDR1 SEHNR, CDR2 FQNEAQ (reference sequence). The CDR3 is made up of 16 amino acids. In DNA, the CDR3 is TGTGCCAGCAGCCTTAGCGAGGGGGCAAAGGATGAAAAACTGTTTTTT. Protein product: CASSLSEGAKDEKLFF.

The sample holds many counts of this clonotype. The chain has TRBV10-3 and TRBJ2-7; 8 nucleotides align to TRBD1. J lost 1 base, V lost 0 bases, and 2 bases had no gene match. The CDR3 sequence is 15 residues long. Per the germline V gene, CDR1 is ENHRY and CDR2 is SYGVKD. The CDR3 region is CAISESGQGSYEQYF. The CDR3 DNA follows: TGTGCCATCAGTGAGTCAGGACAGGGATCCTACGAGCAGTACTTC.

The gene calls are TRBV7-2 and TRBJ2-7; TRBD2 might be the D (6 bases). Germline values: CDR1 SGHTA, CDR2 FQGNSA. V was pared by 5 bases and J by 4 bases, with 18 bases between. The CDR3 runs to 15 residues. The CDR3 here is CASSLTPRETYEQYF. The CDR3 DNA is TGTGCCAGCAGCCTCACCCCCCGGGAGACGTACGAGCAGTACTTC.

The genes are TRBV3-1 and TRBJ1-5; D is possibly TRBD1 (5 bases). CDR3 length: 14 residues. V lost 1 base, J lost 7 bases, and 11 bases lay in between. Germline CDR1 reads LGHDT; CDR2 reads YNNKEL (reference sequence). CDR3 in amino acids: CASSQVDSGQPQHF. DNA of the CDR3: TGTGCCAGCAGCCAAGTCGACAGTGGCCAGCCCCAGCATTTT. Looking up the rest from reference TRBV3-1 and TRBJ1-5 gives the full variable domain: DTAVSQTPKYLVTQMGNDKSIKCEQNLGHDTMYWYKQDSKKFLKIMFSYNNKELIINETVPNRFSPKSPDKAHLNLHINSLELGDSAVYFCASSQVDSGQPQHFGDGTRLSIL.

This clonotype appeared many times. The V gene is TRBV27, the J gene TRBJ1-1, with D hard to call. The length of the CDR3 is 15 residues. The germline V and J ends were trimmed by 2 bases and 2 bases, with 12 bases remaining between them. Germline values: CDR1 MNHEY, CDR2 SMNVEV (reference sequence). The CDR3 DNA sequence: TGTGCCAGCAGTTTAAATCCAGACACCAACACTGAAGCTTTCTTT. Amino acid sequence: CASSLNPDTNTEAFF.

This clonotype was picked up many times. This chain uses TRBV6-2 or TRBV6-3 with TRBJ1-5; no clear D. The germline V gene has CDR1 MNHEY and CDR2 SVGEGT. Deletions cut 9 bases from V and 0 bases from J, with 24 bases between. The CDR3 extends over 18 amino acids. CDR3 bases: TGTGCCAGTTCCAAGGGTCACCGCGTCCATTATAGCAATCAGCCCCAGCATTTT. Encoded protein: CASSKGHRVHYSNQPQHF.

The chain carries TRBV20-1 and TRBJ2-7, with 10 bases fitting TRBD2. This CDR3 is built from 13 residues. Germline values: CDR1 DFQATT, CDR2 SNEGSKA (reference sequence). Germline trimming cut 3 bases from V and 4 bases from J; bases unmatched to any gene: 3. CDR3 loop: CSASTSGIYEQYF. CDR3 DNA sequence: TGCAGTGCTAGCACTAGCGGGATTTACGAGCAGTACTTC.

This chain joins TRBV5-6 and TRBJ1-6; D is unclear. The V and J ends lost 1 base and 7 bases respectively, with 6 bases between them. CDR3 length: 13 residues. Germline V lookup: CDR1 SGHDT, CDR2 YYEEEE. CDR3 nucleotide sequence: TGTGCCAGCAGCTTGTGGGAGAATTCACCCCTCCACTTT. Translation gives CASSLWENSPLHF.

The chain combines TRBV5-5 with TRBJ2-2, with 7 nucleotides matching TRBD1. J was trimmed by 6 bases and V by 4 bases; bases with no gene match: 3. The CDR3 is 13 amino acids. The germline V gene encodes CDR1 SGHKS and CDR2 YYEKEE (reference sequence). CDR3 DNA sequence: TGTGCCAGCAGCACGACAGGGTCCGGGGAGCTGTTTTTT. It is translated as CASSTTGSGELFF.

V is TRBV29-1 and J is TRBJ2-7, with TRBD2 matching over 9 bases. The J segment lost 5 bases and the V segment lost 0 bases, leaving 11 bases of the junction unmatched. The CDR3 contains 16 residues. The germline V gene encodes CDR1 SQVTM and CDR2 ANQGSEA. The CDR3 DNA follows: TGCAGCGTTGAAGATAAGGTAGCGGGAGACTTCCACGAGCAGTACTTC. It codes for CSVEDKVAGDFHEQYF.

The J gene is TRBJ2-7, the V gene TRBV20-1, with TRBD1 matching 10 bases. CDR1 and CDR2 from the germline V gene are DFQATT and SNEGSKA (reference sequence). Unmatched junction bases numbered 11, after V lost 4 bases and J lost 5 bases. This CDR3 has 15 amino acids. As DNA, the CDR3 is TGCAGTGCTACCCGAAGACAGGGGGCGCGCCACGAGCAGTACTTC. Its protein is CSATRRQGARHEQYF.

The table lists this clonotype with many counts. CDR3 loop: CASSNPGTGYHEQYF. The CDR3 DNA follows: TGTGCCAGCAGTAATCCCGGGACAGGGTACCACGAGCAGTACTTC. The gene calls are TRBV2 and TRBJ2-7; 9 bases fit TRBD1. The CDR3 contains 15 residues. CDR1 is SNHLY and CDR2 is FYNNEI in the germline V gene. With 5 bases clipped from V and 5 bases from J, the junction kept 10 bases outside the gene matches.

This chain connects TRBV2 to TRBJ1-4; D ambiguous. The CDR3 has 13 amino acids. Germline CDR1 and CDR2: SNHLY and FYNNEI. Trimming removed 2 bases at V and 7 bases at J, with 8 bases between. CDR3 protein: CASSEQPPEKLFF. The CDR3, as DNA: TGTGCCAGCAGTGAACAGCCCCCTGAAAAACTGTTTTTT.

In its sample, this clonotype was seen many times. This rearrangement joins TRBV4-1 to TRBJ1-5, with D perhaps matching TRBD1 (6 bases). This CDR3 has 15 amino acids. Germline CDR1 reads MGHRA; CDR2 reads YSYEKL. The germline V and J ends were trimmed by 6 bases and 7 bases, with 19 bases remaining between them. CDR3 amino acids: CASRDQGSINQPQHF. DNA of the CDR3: TGCGCCAGCAGGGACCAGGGGAGTATTAACCAGCCCCAGCATTTT.

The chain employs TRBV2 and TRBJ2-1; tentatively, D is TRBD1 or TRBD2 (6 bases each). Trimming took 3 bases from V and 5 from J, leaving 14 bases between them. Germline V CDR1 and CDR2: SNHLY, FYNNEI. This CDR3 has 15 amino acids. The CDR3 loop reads CASSEIRGPNNEQFF. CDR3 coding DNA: TGTGCCAGCAGTGAGATCCGGGGGCCGAACAATGAGCAGTTCTTC.

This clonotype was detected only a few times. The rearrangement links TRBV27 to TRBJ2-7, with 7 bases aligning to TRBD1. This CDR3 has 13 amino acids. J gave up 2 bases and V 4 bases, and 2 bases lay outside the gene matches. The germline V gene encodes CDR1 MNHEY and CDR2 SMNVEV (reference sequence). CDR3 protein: CASSWTGTYEQYF. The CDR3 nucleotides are TGTGCCAGCAGTTGGACAGGTACCTACGAGCAGTACTTC.

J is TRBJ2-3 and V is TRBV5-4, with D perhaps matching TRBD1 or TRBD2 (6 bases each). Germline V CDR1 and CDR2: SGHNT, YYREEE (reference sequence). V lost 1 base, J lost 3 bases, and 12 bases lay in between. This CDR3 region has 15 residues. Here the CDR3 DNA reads TGTGCCAGCAGCTTGCGGGGGCTAGGGACAGATACGCAGTATTTT. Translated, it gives CASSLRGLGTDTQYF.

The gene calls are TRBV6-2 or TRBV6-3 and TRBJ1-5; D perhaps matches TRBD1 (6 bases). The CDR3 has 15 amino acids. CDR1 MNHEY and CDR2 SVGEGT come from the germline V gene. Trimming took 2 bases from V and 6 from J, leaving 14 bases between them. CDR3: CASSYGGAKGQPQHF. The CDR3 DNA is TGTGCCAGCAGTTACGGGGGGGCCAAGGGTCAGCCCCAGCATTTT.